Listed below are T cell receptor beta chains from one sample, sequenced in a study of human T cells and chemical hapten exposure. Each CDR3 protein is one row after TCRdb ran MiXCR on the RACE reads. The sample consists of tens of thousands of distinct CDR3 sequences, about 8% of them appearing once. The specimen was whole blood, collected in connection with sensitization to the hapten diphenylcyclopropenone (DPC). The receptors originated from a woman in her fifties or sixties with alopecia areata. Some clones in this sample may be carry-over from other donors' samples. CDR3s include the opening cysteine and the closing phenylalanine or tryptophan. Fields, in order: J gene, clone size, V gene, D gene, CDR3 DNA, CDR3 protein. A D gene is named only where the DNA matches it firmly. Where a row states a size, it is once, few, many or the class of an expanded clone; other rows omit it.

>TRBJ1-1|many|TRBV6-2/TRBV6-3|NA
TGTGCCAGCACCGATATGGGGAGGGTCCCTGAAGCTTTCTTT
CASTDMGRVPEAFF
>TRBJ2-2|NA|TRBV6-5|NA
TGTGCCAGCAGGTACTCCCGTACAAGCACCGGGGAGCTGTTTTTT
CASRYSRTSTGELFF
>TRBJ2-3|many|TRBV7-9|NA
TGTGCCAGCAGCTTAGCCCCAGATACGCAGTATTTT
CASSLAPDTQYF
>TRBJ2-3|few|TRBV13|NA
TGTGCCAGCAGCCCGAGTGCGGGCGCAGATACGCAGTATTTT
CASSPSAGADTQYF
>TRBJ2-7|NA|TRBV20-1|TRBD2
TGCAGTGCACCGACTAGCGGGTTTCTGGATGAGCAGTACTTC
CSAPTSGFLDEQYF
>TRBJ1-1|NA|TRBV6-6|NA
TGTGCCAGCAGTCCCGGCCCGGGGGCTGAAGCTTTCTTT
CASSPGPGAEAFF
>TRBJ1-5|NA|TRBV15|NA
TGTGCCACCAGCAGGTACAGGGATACGGCTCAGCCCCAGCATTTT
CATSRYRDTAQPQHF
>TRBJ1-5|few|TRBV6-1|NA
TGTGCCAGCGACAACCGGAGCAATCAGCCCCAGCATTTT
CASDNRSNQPQHF
>TRBJ1-5|NA|TRBV6-1|NA
TGTGCCAGCAGCGTAACAGGGCCTAGCAATCAGCCCCAGCATTTT
CASSVTGPSNQPQHF
>TRBJ2-1|many|TRBV6-2/TRBV6-3|TRBD2
TGTGCCAGCAGTTACGGGGGACTAGATCAAGAGCAGTTCTTC
CASSYGGLDQEQFF
>TRBJ2-5|many|TRBV29-1|TRBD1
TGCAGCGTTGACCCGACAGGGGGAGAGACCCAGTACTTC
CSVDPTGGETQYF
>TRBJ1-2|many|TRBV7-6|NA
TGTGCCAGCAGCCTGGGCAGATACTATGGCTACACCTTC
CASSLGRYYGYTF
>TRBJ2-7|many|TRBV3-1|NA
TGTGCCAGCAGCCAAGTGGGGGAGCAGTACTTC
CASSQVGEQYF
>TRBJ1-1|many|TRBV7-4|TRBD1
TGTGCCAGCAGCTCCGGGACAGGGGGGACTGAAGCTTTCTTT
CASSSGTGGTEAFF
>TRBJ1-1|once|TRBV13|NA
TGTGCCAGCAGCGGGATCCAGGGGAAAGCTTTCTTT
CASSGIQGKAFF
>TRBJ2-3|few|TRBV7-2|TRBD2
TGTGCCAGCAGCCTCGGGGGGGCGAGCACAGATACGCAGTATTTT
CASSLGGASTDTQYF
>TRBJ2-5|many|TRBV6-2/TRBV6-3|TRBD2
TGTGCCAGCAGTTACGGACTACTCCAAGCGGGAAGGGCAGAGACCCAGTACTTC
CASSYGLLQAGRAETQYF
>TRBJ1-4|few|TRBV18|NA
TGTGCCAGCTCACCAAGAGCAACTAATGAAAAACTGTTTTTT
CASSPRATNEKLFF
>TRBJ2-5|many|TRBV2|NA
TGTGCCATCACGGAGGGGGTAGCCCAGTACTTC
CAITEGVAQYF
>TRBJ2-7|few|TRBV19|TRBD1
TGTGCCAGTAGTCCGGGGACAGATGACGAGCAGTACTTC
CASSPGTDDEQYF